In this sample, the clone carrying this T cell receptor (beta chain) turned up once. What it binds is unknown. A much larger clone is a single base away; this may be a read error. The CDR3 covers 15 residues. Germline V gives CDR1 SQVTM, CDR2 ANQGSEA. The data stem from a study of T cells in Graves' hyperthyroidism and ophthalmopathy. Study results and caveats: The model anticipated ophthalmopathy a median about six months pre-onset.

RNA transcripts gave rise to amplified TCR beta CDR3 regions. Using the HTBI primer set, a first-round RT-PCR was run on the TCR CDR3. TCRdb processed the multiplex PCR reads anew with MiXCR; each CDR3 protein has one entry. The sample has hundreds of thousands of distinct CDR3 sequences, 15% to 19% seen once; the top ten hold roughly 7.4%. The rearrangement uses TRBV29-1 and TRBJ2-3, with 10 bases identical to TRBD2. Specimen: blood. The clonotype was recovered from a woman in her late teens or twenties with Graves' hyperthyroidism. CDR3 nucleotides: TGCAGCGTTGAAGTCCCTAGCGGGAGTATGGATACGCAGTGTTTT. This gives the protein CSVEVPSGSMDTQCF.